A selection of T cell receptor beta chains follows, all from one sample in a study of sequential checkpoint blockade in melanoma. TCRdb's table, derived via immunoSEQ multiplex PCR, lists solely in-frame clones and lacks some. Among about 12,000 clones listed, 60% to 80% were seen once. Sample: CD8+ T cells sorted from blood (inferred from file names), taken from a patient given nivolumab and ipilimumab in sequence. These receptors originate from a human donor with melanoma. Each CDR3 is given with its conserved first and last residue. The D gene is left open where the match is weak. Some rows mark clone size as missing; the rest say once, few, many or name a class of expanded clone.

d_call	v_call	clone_size	j_call	cdr3_aa	cdr3_nt
TRBD2	TRBV4-1	NA	TRBJ2-3	CASSQVNSGITDTQYF	TGCGCCAGCAGCCAAGTAAATAGCGGGATCACAGATACGCAGTATTTT
TRBD1	TRBV9	NA	TRBJ2-1	CASSVGGQGSDNEQFF	TGTGCCAGCAGCGTGGGAGGACAGGGGTCTGACAATGAGCAGTTCTTC
TRBD2	TRBV6-5	NA	TRBJ2-5	CASSYSASGETQYF	TGTGCCAGCAGTTACTCGGCTAGCGGGGAGACCCAGTACTTC
TRBD1	TRBV9	NA	TRBJ2-7	CASSGGTGYEQYF	TGTGCCAGCAGCGGAGGGACAGGATACGAGCAGTACTTC
TRBD1	TRBV7-9	NA	TRBJ1-4	CASSGRGWDEKLFF	TGTGCCAGCTCCGGCAGGGGGTGGGATGAAAAACTGTTTTTT
TRBD1	TRBV6-5	NA	TRBJ1-1	CASSHRGVNTEAFF	TGTGCCAGCAGTCACAGGGGTGTGAACACTGAAGCTTTCTTT
NA	TRBV6-6	once	TRBJ2-1	CASSYSIGKTSEQFF	TGTGCCAGCAGTTACTCGATAGGCAAGACTAGTGAGCAGTTCTTC
TRBD2	TRBV7-9	NA	TRBJ2-7	CASSYGTSGYSSYEQYF	TGTGCCAGCAGCTACGGGACTAGCGGGTACAGCTCCTACGAGCAGTACTTC
NA	TRBV4-3	NA	TRBJ2-7	CASSQDTSLSYEQYF	TGCGCCAGCAGCCAAGATACTAGTTTGTCCTACGAGCAGTACTTC
NA	TRBV9	few	TRBJ1-5	CASSSGNQPQHF	TGTGCCAGCAGCTCCGGCAATCAGCCCCAGCATTTT